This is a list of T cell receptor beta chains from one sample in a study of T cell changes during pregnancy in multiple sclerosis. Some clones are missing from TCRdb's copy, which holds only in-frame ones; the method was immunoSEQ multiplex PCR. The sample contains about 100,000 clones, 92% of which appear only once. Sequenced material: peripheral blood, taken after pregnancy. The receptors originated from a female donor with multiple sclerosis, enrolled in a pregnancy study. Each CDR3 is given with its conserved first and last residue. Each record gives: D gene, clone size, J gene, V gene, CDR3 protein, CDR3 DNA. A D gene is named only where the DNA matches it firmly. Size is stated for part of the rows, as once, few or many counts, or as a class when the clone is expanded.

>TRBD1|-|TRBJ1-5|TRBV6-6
CASSYGQGDQPQHF
TGTGCCAGCAGTTATGGACAGGGGGATCAGCCCCAGCATTTT
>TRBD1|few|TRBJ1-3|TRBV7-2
CASSLRGPGNTIYF
TGTGCCAGCAGCCTCAGGGGGCCCGGAAACACCATATATTTT
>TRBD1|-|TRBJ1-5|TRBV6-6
CASRLGQGHQPQHF
TGTGCCAGCAGGCTCGGACAGGGCCATCAGCCCCAGCATTTT
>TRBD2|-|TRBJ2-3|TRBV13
CASSLGGSSDTQYF
TGTGCCAGCAGCTTGGGCGGGAGTTCAGATACGCAGTATTTT
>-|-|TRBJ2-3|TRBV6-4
CASSPKGADTQYF
TGTGCCAGCAGTCCGAAGGGGGCAGATACGCAGTATTTT
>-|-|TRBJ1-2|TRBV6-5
CASSPLLRYGYTF
TGTGCCAGCAGCCCCTTACTCCGCTATGGCTACACCTTC
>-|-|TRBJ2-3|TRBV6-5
CASSYSRNADTQYF
TGTGCCAGCAGTTACTCCCGCAATGCGGATACGCAGTATTTT
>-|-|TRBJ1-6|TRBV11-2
CASSLGGRVSPLHF
TGTGCCAGCAGCTTAGGTGGCAGGGTGTCACCCCTCCACTTT
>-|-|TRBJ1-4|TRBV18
CASSNHRPGMDEKLFF
TGTGCCAGCTCCAACCACCGGCCAGGGATGGATGAAAAACTGTTTTTT
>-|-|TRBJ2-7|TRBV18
CASSPPGQSYEQYF
TGTGCCAGCTCACCACCGGGGCAGTCCTACGAGCAGTACTTC
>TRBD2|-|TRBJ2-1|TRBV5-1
CASSPGLAGVWNEQFF
TGCGCCAGCAGCCCGGGACTAGCGGGGGTTTGGAATGAGCAGTTCTTC
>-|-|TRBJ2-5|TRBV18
CASSPDYQETQYF
TGTGCCAGCTCACCGGACTACCAAGAGACCCAGTACTTC
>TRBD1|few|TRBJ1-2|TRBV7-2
CASSLVTGTNYGYTF
TGTGCCAGCAGCTTAGTGACAGGGACTAACTATGGCTACACCTTC
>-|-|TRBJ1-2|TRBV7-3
CASSSYSREDYGYTF
TGTGCCAGCAGCTCATACAGCAGGGAGGACTATGGCTACACCTTC
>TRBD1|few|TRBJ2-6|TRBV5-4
CASKGQWSSGANVLTF
TGTGCCAGCAAGGGACAGTGGAGCTCTGGGGCCAACGTCCTGACTTTC
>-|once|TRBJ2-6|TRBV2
CASVRTVSGANVLTF
TGTGCCAGCGTTAGGACAGTCTCTGGGGCCAACGTCCTGACTTTC
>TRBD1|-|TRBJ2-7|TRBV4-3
CASSQRTGYEQYF
TGCGCCAGCAGCCAGAGGACAGGCTACGAGCAGTACTTC
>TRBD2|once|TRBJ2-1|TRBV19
CASSYGGYNEQFF
TGTGCCAGTAGTTACGGGGGGTACAATGAGCAGTTCTTC
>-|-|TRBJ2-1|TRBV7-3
CASSLSQGVNEQFF
TGTGCCAGCAGCCTAAGCCAGGGTGTCAATGAGCAGTTCTTC
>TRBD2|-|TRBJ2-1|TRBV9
CASSRGSGTSYNEQFF
TGTGCCAGCAGTCGGGGTAGCGGGACCTCCTACAATGAGCAGTTCTTC
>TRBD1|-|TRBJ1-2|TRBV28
CASSTPGGGHGYTF
TGTGCCAGCAGTACCCCAGGGGGCGGCCATGGCTACACCTTC